The entry below gives a single T cell receptor beta chain sequence along with its context. Its antigen is unknown. These data are taken from a study of response to subunit inactivated influenza vaccine. Regarding the study as a whole: Researchers suggested that each seasonal influenza vaccination recruits few new T cells.

From germline, CDR1 is LGHDT and CDR2 YNNKEL (reference sequence). J lost 4 bases, V lost 2 bases, and 8 bases had no gene match. This CDR3 contains 16 residues. Using its own MiXCR run on the RT-PCR reads, TCRdb lists one record per CDR3 protein. The repertoire holds about 700,000 distinct CDR3 sequences, with more than 15% as singletons. Material: PBMCs from blood, obtained approximately 13 days after vaccination. This sequence joins TRBV3-1 and TRBJ2-7; 10 nucleotides align to TRBD1. This TCR was recovered from a man aged 45-65 years who received an inactivated influenza vaccine. The CDR3 here is CASSQNRDRGSYEQYF. The CDR3 bases are TGTGCCAGCAGCCAAAACCGGGACAGGGGTTCGTACGAGCAGTACTTC.